The clone carrying this T cell receptor beta chain showed up many times. What it binds is unknown. Thyroid ultrasound and orbital computed tomography, with clinical symptoms and serum thyroxine and TRAb, informed diagnoses. Isolation of PBMCs was performed on around 9.7 ml fresh peripheral blood. These data belong to a study of T cells in Graves' hyperthyroidism and ophthalmopathy. Germline V lookup: CDR1 SGHAT, CDR2 FQDESV (reference sequence). The CDR3 length is 14 residues. The trim removed 5 bases at V and 13 bases at J, leaving 11 bases unmatched. Whole-study findings and limits: A 13 V-J model separated ophthalmopathy from stable hyperthyroidism. Most thyroid clonotypes that were expanded above 0.001 also turned up in blood.

The source material, RNA transcripts, was used to amplify TCR beta CDR3 regions. The study used the HTBI primer set for a first-round RT-PCR of the TCR CDR3. TCRdb re-analysed the multiplex PCR reads in MiXCR, keeping a single row per CDR3 protein. This sample has approximately 430,000 distinct CDR3 sequences, with roughly 14% found just once. This clonotype was sampled from a man between 18 and 29 years old with Graves' ophthalmopathy. The rearrangement joins TRBV11-1 to TRBJ2-5; 12 bases agree with TRBD2. Specimen: blood. CDR3 nucleotide sequence: TGTGCCAGCAGCGTCGGCGGGACTAGCGGGTCCTCGTACTTC. It encodes CASSVGGTSGSSYF.